Each of the 31 T cell receptor beta chains below was sequenced from the same sample in a study of identifying expanded T cells in peripheral blood. The assay was immunoSEQ multiplex PCR, and TCRdb's table has in-frame clones only and misses some. The sample holds some 95,000 clones, approximately 86% seen once. Sequenced sample: blood. These receptors were collected from a person aged 18 to 70 in good health.

The chain joins TRBV18 to TRBJ2-5, with D possibly being TRBD1 (6 bases). The CDR3 has 15 amino acids. The ends were cut back, 3 bases at V and 2 bases at J, with 13 bases in the middle. Germline CDR1 KGHSH, CDR2 LQKENI. Here the CDR3 reads CASSPRTADQETQYF. CDR3 nucleotides: TGTGCCAGCTCACCGCGGACAGCCGATCAAGAGACCCAGTACTTC.

V and J are TRBV5-1 and TRBJ2-3; D gene uncertain. This CDR3 is 16 amino acids long. Germline V lookup: CDR1 SGHRS, CDR2 YFSETQ. Trimming took off 0 bases at V and 6 bases at J, with 17 bases between the two ends. CDR3 sequence: CASSLDQRLLVDTQYF. CDR3 DNA sequence: TGCGCCAGCAGCTTGGATCAGAGGCTGCTAGTGGATACGCAGTATTTT.

The chain recombines TRBV5-6 with TRBJ2-3; D may correspond to TRBD1 or TRBD2 (5 bases each). The CDR3 totals 16 residues. Germline CDR1 SGHDT, CDR2 YYEEEE. Trimming took 4 bases from V and 4 from J, leaving 19 bases between them. The CDR3 loop reads CASSLRLGVGPDTQYF. The CDR3 DNA is TGTGCCAGCAGCCTGCGGTTGGGGGTTGGCCCAGATACGCAGTATTTT.

This sequence joins TRBV5-1 and TRBJ2-5, with 13 positions matching TRBD2. The CDR3 totals 16 residues. V dropped 4 bases and J dropped 5; count of bases not matched to a gene: 8. Germline V CDR1 and CDR2: SGHRS, YFSETQ. CDR3 loop: CASSVALAGGPETQYF. CDR3 sequence (DNA): TGCGCCAGCAGCGTGGCACTAGCGGGGGGGCCGGAGACCCAGTACTTC.

This clone was recorded only once. The rearrangement joins TRBV6-4 to TRBJ2-3; D is ambiguous. Germline V gene sequence: CDR1 MRHNA, CDR2 SNTAGT. V lost 9 bases, J lost 8 bases, and 9 bases lay in between. This CDR3 is 10 amino acids long. CDR3 sequence reads: CARIGATQYF. CDR3 bases: TGTGCCAGAATCGGTGCTACGCAGTATTTT.

This chain joins TRBV18 and TRBJ1-4, with D uncertain. The CDR3 loop spans 14 amino acids. CDR1 and CDR2 (germline): KGHSH, LQKENI. V lost 3 bases and J lost 0, with 5 bases in between. In DNA form, the CDR3 reads TGTGCCAGCTCACCGAGTGCAACTAATGAAAAACTGTTTTTT. It encodes CASSPSATNEKLFF. Filled out from reference TRBV18 and TRBJ1-4, the complete variable domain reads NAGVMQNPRHLVRRRGQEARLRCSPMKGHSHVYWYRQLPEEGLKFMVYLQKENIIDESGMPKERFSAEFPKEGPSILRIQQVVRGDSAAYFCASSPSATNEKLFFGSGTQLSVL.

The J gene is TRBJ2-1, the V gene TRBV4-1; 8 bases fit TRBD1. This CDR3 comprises 18 residues. V trimming: 3 bases; J trimming: 5 bases; junction bases outside the gene matches: 15. From germline, CDR1 is MGHRA and CDR2 YSYEKL. CDR3 nucleotide sequence: TGCGCCAGCAGCCACCCGCCTGGACAGGGTCTTAAGAACAATGAGCAGTTCTTC. Amino acids: CASSHPPGQGLKNNEQFF.

The rearrangement uses TRBV19 and TRBJ2-2; tentative D call: TRBD2 (7 bases). V shed 6 bases and J shed 5 bases, with 10 bases lying between them. CDR1 is LNHDA and CDR2 is SQIVND in the germline V gene (reference sequence). The CDR3 is 13 amino acids. DNA of the CDR3: TGTGCCAGTAGGGGGAGGGGGACCGGGGAGCTGTTTTTT. Translating it yields CASRGRGTGELFF.

The V call is TRBV5-6, the J call TRBJ2-3; 7 nucleotides agree with TRBD2. Losses at the gene ends were 0 bases for V and 5 bases for J; bases not matched to a gene: 9. The V gene's germline CDR1 is SGHDT and CDR2 YYEEEE. The CDR3 covers 16 residues. DNA for the CDR3: TGTGCCAGCAGCTTGGTTGATCGGCCGGGAGGAGATACGCAGTATTTT. Translated, it gives CASSLVDRPGGDTQYF.

J is TRBJ2-7 and V is TRBV6-5; maybe TRBD1 (5 bases). The CDR3 contains 16 residues. Germline CDR1 and CDR2: MNHEY and SVGAGI. V was cut by 2 bases and J by 6 bases, with 20 bases left in between. The CDR3 DNA follows: TGTGCCAGCAGTTACCTTCCTATTTTCCGGACAAGCGAGCAGTACTTC. Translation gives CASSYLPIFRTSEQYF.

This clone occurred once. This chain links TRBV7-9 with TRBJ2-1; 9 positions agree with TRBD2. The CDR3 extends over 15 amino acids. J was trimmed by 7 bases and V by 3 bases; bases with no gene match: 7. Germline V gene sequence: CDR1 SEHNR, CDR2 FQNEAQ (reference sequence). The CDR3 loop is CASSLRGLARNEQFF. Written as DNA, the CDR3 is TGTGCCAGCAGCTTGAGGGGACTAGCAAGGAATGAGCAGTTCTTC.

The rearrangement uses TRBV5-1 and TRBJ2-4; maybe TRBD2 (5 bases). V was clipped by 0 bases and J by 9 bases, with 13 bases between them. The CDR3 is 14 residues long. Germline-derived CDR1 and CDR2 are SGHRS and YFSETQ. For the CDR3, the DNA is TGCGCCAGCAGCTTGGACAGAAGGACTGCCATTCAGTACTTC. Encoded protein: CASSLDRRTAIQYF.

The chain has TRBV7-9 and TRBJ1-5; the D gene is possibly TRBD1 (5 bases). Trimming left V 1 base short and J 5 bases short, with 15 bases between. The CDR3 has 16 residues. Germline V gives CDR1 SEHNR, CDR2 FQNEAQ (reference sequence). Here the CDR3 reads CASSLVKSGGDQPQHF. CDR3 in DNA: TGTGCCAGCAGCTTAGTAAAGAGCGGGGGGGATCAGCCCCAGCATTTT.

This clone was seen only a few times. The sample contains more than one DNA sequence encoding this CDR3. The genes are TRBV4-3 and TRBJ2-1; 11 bases align to TRBD2. This CDR3 spans 18 amino acids. Germline loops: CDR1 LGHNA, CDR2 YSLEER. Germline trimming cut 0 bases from V and 7 bases from J; bases unmatched to any gene: 11. The CDR3 is CASSQETPLAGGPNEQFF. Written as DNA, the CDR3 is TGCGCCAGCAGCCAAGAGACTCCTTTAGCGGGGGGGCCTAATGAGCAGTTCTTC.

The chain couples TRBV10-3 to TRBJ2-7; the D is unclear. The CDR3 is 14 residues long. V lost 0 bases and J 7 bases, leaving 13 bases between the germline ends. Germline V CDR1 and CDR2: ENHRY, SYGVKD. CDR3 nucleotides: TGTGCCATCAGTGAGTCCACCTCCTCTCGGGAGCAGTACTTC. The encoded protein is CAISESTSSREQYF.

The chain employs TRBV5-6 and TRBJ1-5, with 8 nucleotides matching TRBD1. Germline CDR1 reads SGHDT; CDR2 reads YYEEEE. This CDR3 comprises 16 residues. V lost 2 bases to trimming and J lost 4 bases; unmatched junction nucleotides: 8. The CDR3 DNA reads as TGTGCCAGCAGCTTTTATGGGACAGGTAGGAATCAGCCCCAGCATTTT. Translated, it gives CASSFYGTGRNQPQHF.

V usage is TRBV4-3 and J usage is TRBJ2-2, with D perhaps matching TRBD2 (6 bases). Trimming took off 0 bases at V and 6 bases at J, with 17 bases between the two ends. The CDR3 extends over 17 amino acids. Germline V gene sequence: CDR1 LGHNA, CDR2 YSLEER. CDR3 in amino acids: CASSQERQLADAGELFF. In DNA form, the CDR3 reads TGCGCCAGCAGCCAAGAAAGGCAACTAGCTGATGCCGGGGAGCTGTTTTTT.

This clone was observed a single time. The V and J genes are TRBV6-5 and TRBJ1-5; D is unresolved. From germline, CDR1 is MNHEY and CDR2 SVGAGI. Trimming cost V 6 bases and J 5 bases, with 14 bases left between them. The CDR3 spans 14 residues. CDR3 in amino acids: CASSLRSGHQPQHF. Written as DNA, the CDR3 is TGTGCCAGCAGCCTTCGTTCGGGCCATCAGCCCCAGCATTTT.

The chain is built from TRBV9 and TRBJ2-7; 8 positions agree with TRBD1. The CDR3 spans 12 residues. Germline V gene lookup returns CDR1 SGDLS and CDR2 YYNGEE. J was trimmed by 5 bases and V by 4 bases; bases with no gene match: 2. CDR3 coding DNA: TGTGCCAGCAGCCCAGGGGGCCACGAGCAGTACTTC. Translated, it gives CASSPGGHEQYF.

This chain uses TRBV2 with TRBJ2-7; D unclear. The CDR3 runs to 15 residues. Trimming took off 3 bases at V and 1 base at J, with 13 bases between the two ends. CDR1 and CDR2 (germline): SNHLY, FYNNEI. The CDR3 loop is CASSEWLESSYEQYF. CDR3 DNA sequence: TGTGCCAGCAGTGAGTGGCTAGAGAGTTCCTACGAGCAGTACTTC.

The rearrangement links TRBV11-2 to TRBJ1-4; 9 bases fit TRBD1. Germline CDR1 is SGHAT and CDR2 is FQNNGV. The CDR3 length is 15 residues. V lost 5 bases and J lost 6; bases outside the gene matches: 7. The DNA for the CDR3 is TGTGCCAGCAGCCCATGGACAGGGGAAGATGAAAAACTGTTTTTT. It specifies CASSPWTGEDEKLFF.

The V call is TRBV19, the J call TRBJ2-1; 11 bases agree with TRBD2. CDR1 and CDR2 (germline): LNHDA, SQIVND (reference sequence). Germline trimming cut 6 bases from V and 10 bases from J; bases unmatched to any gene: 11. This CDR3 contains 15 residues. The CDR3, as DNA: TGTGCCAGTAGGGAACTAGCGGGGGCCCAAATGGAGCAGTTCTTC. Protein: CASRELAGAQMEQFF. The entire variable domain, with the rest obtained from reference TRBV19 and TRBJ2-1, is as follows: DGGITQSPKYLFRKEGQNVTLSCEQNLNHDAMYWYRQDPGQGLRLIYYSQIVNDFQKGDIAEGYSVSREKKESFPLTVTSAQKNPTAFYLCASRELAGAQMEQFFGPGTRLTVL.

V gene TRBV29-1 combines with J gene TRBJ2-1, with a possible D match to TRBD1 (5 bases). Between the trimmed V and J ends, which lost 5 bases and 12 bases, there was a span of 14 bases. The CDR3 length is 11 residues. Germline V lookup: CDR1 SQVTM, CDR2 ANQGSEA. In DNA, the CDR3 is TGCAGCGTTATTGGGGCTCAGGGGCAGTTCTTC. Protein sequence: CSVIGAQGQFF.

The chain recombines TRBV7-9 with TRBJ2-2, with unresolved D. The CDR3 is 11 residues long. Per germline, CDR1 SEHNR and CDR2 FQNEAQ (reference sequence). The V end lost 6 bases, the J end lost 5 bases, and 4 bases lay between the germline ends. CDR3: CASRETGELFF. The CDR3 nucleotides are TGTGCCAGCAGGGAAACCGGGGAGCTGTTTTTT.

The chain combines TRBV21-1 with TRBJ1-2; the D segment call TRBD1 is taken from the table without a DNA check. TRBV21-1 is reported as a pseudogene. This CDR3 spans 15 amino acids. The CDR3, as DNA: TGTGCCAGCAGCACTGATACGACAGGAACGAATGGCTACACCTTC. Protein: CASSTDTTGTNGYTF.

The rearrangement links TRBV18 to TRBJ2-5; perhaps D is TRBD1 or TRBD2 (5 bases each). In germline, CDR1 is KGHSH, CDR2 LQKENI. This CDR3 region has 15 residues. The V end was cut by 0 bases, the J end by 10 bases, with 18 bases between. CDR3 DNA: TGTGCCAGCTCACCACCGGCCGGGGCGCGTGAAGGCCAGTACTTC. Residues: CASSPPAGAREGQYF.

The V gene is TRBV2, the J gene TRBJ1-6; the D gene is possibly TRBD1 (5 bases). The V and J ends lost 2 bases and 11 bases respectively, with 13 bases between them. CDR1 SNHLY and CDR2 FYNNEI come from the germline V gene. The CDR3 is 14 residues long. CDR3 DNA sequence: TGTGCCAGCAGTGAAACTACAGGAACTACACCCCTCCACTTT. Protein product: CASSETTGTTPLHF.

A note on this clone: The junction departs from the called germline gene at one end, perhaps through a read error. This rearrangement joins TRBV7-9 to TRBJ2-1; D possibly uses TRBD1 or TRBD2 (6 bases each). The germline V gene has CDR1 SEHNR and CDR2 FQNEAQ (reference sequence). CDR3 length: 17 amino acids. The CDR3 region is CASSHLGGSLSYNEQFF. In nucleotides, the CDR3 is TGCGCCAGCAGCCACCTAGGGGGGAGCTTATCCTACAATGAGCAGTTCTTC.

The rearrangement uses TRBV4-1 and TRBJ1-1; D is perhaps TRBD1 (5 bases). The germline V and J ends were trimmed by 2 bases and 3 bases, with 19 bases remaining between them. This CDR3 is built from 17 residues. In germline, CDR1 is MGHRA, CDR2 YSYEKL. This CDR3 reads CASSQTPPGPWDTEAFF. The CDR3 DNA follows: TGCGCCAGCAGCCAAACACCTCCGGGACCGTGGGACACTGAAGCTTTCTTT.

The CDR3 sequence is CASSIVWDYNEKLFF. CDR3 DNA sequence: TGTGCCAGTAGTATAGTGTGGGATTATAATGAAAAACTGTTTTTT. This chain joins TRBV19 and TRBJ1-4, with unresolved D. The CDR3 totals 15 residues. CDR1 is LNHDA, CDR2 SQIVND, per germline (reference sequence). Trimming pared 1 base from V and 4 bases from J, leaving 10 bases between.

The V call is TRBV2, the J call TRBJ1-2; a possible D gene is TRBD1 (5 bases). This CDR3 contains 13 residues. Germline CDR1 and CDR2: SNHLY and FYNNEI. V gave up 7 bases and J gave up 8 bases, with 17 bases separating them. CDR3: CASTVGPVAGYTF. For the CDR3, the DNA is TGTGCCAGCACCGTGGGGCCCGTGGCCGGCTACACCTTC. Full variable domain (remainder filled in from reference TRBV2 and TRBJ1-2): EPEVTQTPSHQVTQMGQEVILRCVPISNHLYFYWYRQILGQKVEFLVSFYNNEISEKSEIFDDQFSVERPDGSNFTLKIRSTKLEDSAMYFCASTVGPVAGYTFGSGTRLTVV.